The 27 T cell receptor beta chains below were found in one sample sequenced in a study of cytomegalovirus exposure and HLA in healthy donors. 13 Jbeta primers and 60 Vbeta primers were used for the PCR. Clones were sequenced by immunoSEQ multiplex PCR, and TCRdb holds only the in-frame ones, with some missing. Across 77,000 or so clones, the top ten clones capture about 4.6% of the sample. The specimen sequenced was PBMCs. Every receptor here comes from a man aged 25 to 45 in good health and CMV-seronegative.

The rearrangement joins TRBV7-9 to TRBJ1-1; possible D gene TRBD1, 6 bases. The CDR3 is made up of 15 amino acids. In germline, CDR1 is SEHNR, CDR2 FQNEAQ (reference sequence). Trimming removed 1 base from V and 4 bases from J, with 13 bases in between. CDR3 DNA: TGTGCCAGCAGCTTAGTTACAGGGCACTTCACTGAAGCTTTCTTT. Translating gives CASSLVTGHFTEAFF. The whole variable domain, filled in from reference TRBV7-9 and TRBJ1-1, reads DTGVSQNPRHKITKRGQNVTFRCDPISEHNRLYWYRQTLGQGPEFLTYFQNEAQLEKSRLLSDRFSAERPKGSFSTLEIQRTEQGDSAMYLCASSLVTGHFTEAFFGQGTRLTVV.

CDR3 sequence reads: CASSDWNYEQYF. CDR3 coding DNA: TGTGCCAGTTCGGACTGGAACTACGAGCAGTACTTC. This rearrangement joins TRBV19 to TRBJ2-7, with D possibly matching TRBD2 (5 bases). Germline V gene sequence: CDR1 LNHDA, CDR2 SQIVND (reference sequence). The germline V and J ends were trimmed by 8 bases and 3 bases, with 11 bases remaining between them. The CDR3 spans 12 residues.

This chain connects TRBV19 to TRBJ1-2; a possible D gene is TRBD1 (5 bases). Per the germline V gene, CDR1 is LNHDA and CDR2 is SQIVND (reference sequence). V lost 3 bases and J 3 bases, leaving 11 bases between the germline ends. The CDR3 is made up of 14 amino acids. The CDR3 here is CASSIKGRYYGYTF. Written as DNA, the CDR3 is TGTGCCAGTAGTATCAAGGGGAGGTACTATGGCTACACCTTC.

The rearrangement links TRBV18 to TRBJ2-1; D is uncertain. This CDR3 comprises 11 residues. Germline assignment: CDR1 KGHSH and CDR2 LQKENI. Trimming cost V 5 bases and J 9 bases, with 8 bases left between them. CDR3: CASSEAGEQFF. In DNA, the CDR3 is TGTGCCAGCTCAGAAGCAGGTGAGCAGTTCTTC.

This CDR3 reads CASSLAGTGYEQYF. The CDR3 coding sequence is TGTGCCAGCAGCTTAGCCGGGACAGGTTACGAGCAGTACTTC. The V call is TRBV7-3, the J call TRBJ2-7, with 8 bases identical to TRBD1. The CDR3 is 14 residues long. Trimming at V came to 2 bases and at J to 4 bases, leaving 4 bases not matched to a gene. CDR1 and CDR2 from the germline V gene are SGHTA and FQGTGA.

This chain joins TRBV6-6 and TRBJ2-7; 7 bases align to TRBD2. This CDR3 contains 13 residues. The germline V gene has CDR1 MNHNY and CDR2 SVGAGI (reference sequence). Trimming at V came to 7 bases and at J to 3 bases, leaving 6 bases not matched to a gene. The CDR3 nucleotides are TGTGCCAGCAATGGGGGGGTGAACTACGAGCAGTACTTC. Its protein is CASNGGVNYEQYF.

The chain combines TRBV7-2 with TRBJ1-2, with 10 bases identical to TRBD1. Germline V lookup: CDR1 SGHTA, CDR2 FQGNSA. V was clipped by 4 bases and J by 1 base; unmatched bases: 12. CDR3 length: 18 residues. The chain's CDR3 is CASSSRGTGAPNNYGYTF. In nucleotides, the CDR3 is TGTGCCAGCAGCTCTAGGGGGACAGGGGCCCCAAATAACTATGGCTACACCTTC.

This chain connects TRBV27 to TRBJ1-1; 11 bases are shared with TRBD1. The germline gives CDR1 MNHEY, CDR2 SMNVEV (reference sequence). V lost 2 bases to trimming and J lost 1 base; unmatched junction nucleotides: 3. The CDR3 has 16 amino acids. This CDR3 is CASSLAGTGGNTEAFF. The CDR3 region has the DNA TGTGCCAGCAGTTTAGCAGGGACAGGGGGGAACACTGAAGCTTTCTTT.

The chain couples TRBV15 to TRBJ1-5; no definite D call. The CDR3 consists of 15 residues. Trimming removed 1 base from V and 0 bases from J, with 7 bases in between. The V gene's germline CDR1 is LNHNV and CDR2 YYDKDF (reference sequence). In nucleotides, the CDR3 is TGTGCCACCAGCAGAGGAGGAGTTAGCAATCAGCCCCAGCATTTT. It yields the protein CATSRGGVSNQPQHF.

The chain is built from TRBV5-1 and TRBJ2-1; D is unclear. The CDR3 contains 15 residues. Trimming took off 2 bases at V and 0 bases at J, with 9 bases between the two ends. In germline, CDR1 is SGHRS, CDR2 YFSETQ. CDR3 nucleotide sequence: TGCGCCAGCAGCTTTAACAGAGACTCCTACAATGAGCAGTTCTTC. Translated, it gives CASSFNRDSYNEQFF. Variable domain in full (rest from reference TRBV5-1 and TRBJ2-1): KAGVTQTPRYLIKTRGQQVTLSCSPISGHRSVSWYQQTPGQGLQFLFEYFSETQRNKGNFPGRFSGRQFSNSRSEMNVSTLELGDSALYLCASSFNRDSYNEQFFGPGTRLTVL.

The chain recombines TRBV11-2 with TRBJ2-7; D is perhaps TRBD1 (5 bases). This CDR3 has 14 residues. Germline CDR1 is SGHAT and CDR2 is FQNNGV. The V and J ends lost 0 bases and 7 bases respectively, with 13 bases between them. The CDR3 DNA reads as TGTGCCAGCAGCTTAGATCTACACCCAGGGGAGCAGTACTTC. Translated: CASSLDLHPGEQYF.

The CDR3 protein is CASSLSGVSEQYF. Here the CDR3 DNA reads TGCGCCAGCAGCTTGTCCGGGGTAAGCGAGCAGTACTTC. The gene calls are TRBV5-1 and TRBJ2-7, with a tentative D call TRBD2 (5 bases). Per germline, CDR1 SGHRS and CDR2 YFSETQ. The V end lost 1 base, the J end lost 6 bases, and 11 bases lay between the germline ends. This CDR3 spans 13 amino acids.

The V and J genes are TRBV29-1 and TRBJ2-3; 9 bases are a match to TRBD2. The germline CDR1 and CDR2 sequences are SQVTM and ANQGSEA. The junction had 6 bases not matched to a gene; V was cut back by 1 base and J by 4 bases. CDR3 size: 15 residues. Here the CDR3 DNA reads TGCAGCGTTGAAGGGGCGGGAGGGATTCCAGATACGCAGTATTTT. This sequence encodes CSVEGAGGIPDTQYF.

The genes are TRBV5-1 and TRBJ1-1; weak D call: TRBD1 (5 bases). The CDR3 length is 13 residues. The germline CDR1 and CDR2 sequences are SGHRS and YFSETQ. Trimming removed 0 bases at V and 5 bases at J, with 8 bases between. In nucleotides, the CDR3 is TGCGCCAGCAGCTTGGAGGGGAAGACTGAAGCTTTCTTT. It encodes CASSLEGKTEAFF. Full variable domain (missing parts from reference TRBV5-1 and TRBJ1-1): KAGVTQTPRYLIKTRGQQVTLSCSPISGHRSVSWYQQTPGQGLQFLFEYFSETQRNKGNFPGRFSGRQFSNSRSEMNVSTLELGDSALYLCASSLEGKTEAFFGQGTRLTVV.

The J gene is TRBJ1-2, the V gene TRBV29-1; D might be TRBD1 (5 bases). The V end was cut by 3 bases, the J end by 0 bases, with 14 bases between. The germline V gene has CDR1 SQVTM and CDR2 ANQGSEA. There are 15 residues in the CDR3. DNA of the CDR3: TGCAGCGTTGATTCCAACAGGCGTTCTAACTATGGCTACACCTTC. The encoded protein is CSVDSNRRSNYGYTF.

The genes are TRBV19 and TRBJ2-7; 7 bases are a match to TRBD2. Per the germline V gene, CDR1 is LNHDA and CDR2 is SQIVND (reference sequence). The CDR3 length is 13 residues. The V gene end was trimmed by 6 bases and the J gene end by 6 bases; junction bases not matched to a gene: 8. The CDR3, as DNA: TGTGCCAGTAGCCCCCGGGACTATACCGAGCAGTACTTC. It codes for CASSPRDYTEQYF.

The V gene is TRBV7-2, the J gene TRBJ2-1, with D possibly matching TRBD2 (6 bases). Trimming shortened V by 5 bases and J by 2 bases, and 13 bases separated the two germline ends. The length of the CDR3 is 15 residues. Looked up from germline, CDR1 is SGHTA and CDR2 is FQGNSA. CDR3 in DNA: TGTGCCAGCAGCCCCGGGGCTAGCGCCTACAATGAGCAGTTCTTC. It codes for CASSPGASAYNEQFF. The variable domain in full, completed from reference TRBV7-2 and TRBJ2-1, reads GAGVSQSPSNKVTEKGKDVELRCDPISGHTALYWYRQSLGQGLEFLIYFQGNSAPDKSGLPSDRFSAERTGGSVSTLTIQRTQQEDSAVYLCASSPGASAYNEQFFGPGTRLTVL.

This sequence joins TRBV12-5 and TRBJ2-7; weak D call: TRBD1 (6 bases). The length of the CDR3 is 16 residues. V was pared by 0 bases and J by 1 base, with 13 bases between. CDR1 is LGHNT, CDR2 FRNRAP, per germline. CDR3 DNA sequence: TGTGCTAGTGGTTTGGTAACAGGGCACCAATCCTACGAGCAGTACTTC. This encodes CASGLVTGHQSYEQYF.

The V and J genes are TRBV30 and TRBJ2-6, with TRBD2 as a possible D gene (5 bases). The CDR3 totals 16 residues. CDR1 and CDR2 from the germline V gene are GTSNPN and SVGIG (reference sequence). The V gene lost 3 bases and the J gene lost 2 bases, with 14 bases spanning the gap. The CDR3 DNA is TGTGCCTGGAGCGTTCTCGGGAATGCTGGGGCCAACGTCCTGACTTTC. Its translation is CAWSVLGNAGANVLTF.

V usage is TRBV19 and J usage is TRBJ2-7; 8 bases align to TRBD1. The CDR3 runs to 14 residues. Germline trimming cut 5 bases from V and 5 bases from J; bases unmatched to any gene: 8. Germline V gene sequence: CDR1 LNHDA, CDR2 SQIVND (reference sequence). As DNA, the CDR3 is TGTGCCAGTAGTTCCTGGACAGGGAACAACGAGCAGTACTTC. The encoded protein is CASSSWTGNNEQYF.

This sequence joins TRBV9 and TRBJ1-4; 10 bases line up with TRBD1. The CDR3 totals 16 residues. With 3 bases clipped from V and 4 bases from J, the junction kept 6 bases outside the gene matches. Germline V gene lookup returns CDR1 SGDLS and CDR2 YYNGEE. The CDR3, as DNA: TGTGCCAGCAGCGGGGGGACAGGGGCCCTTAATGAAAAACTGTTTTTT. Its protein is CASSGGTGALNEKLFF.

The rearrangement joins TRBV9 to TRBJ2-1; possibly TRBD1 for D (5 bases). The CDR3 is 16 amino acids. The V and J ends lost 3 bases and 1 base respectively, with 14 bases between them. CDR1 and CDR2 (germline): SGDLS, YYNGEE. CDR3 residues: CASSASRAGSYNEQFF. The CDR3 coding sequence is TGTGCCAGCAGCGCCTCCAGGGCAGGGTCCTACAATGAGCAGTTCTTC.

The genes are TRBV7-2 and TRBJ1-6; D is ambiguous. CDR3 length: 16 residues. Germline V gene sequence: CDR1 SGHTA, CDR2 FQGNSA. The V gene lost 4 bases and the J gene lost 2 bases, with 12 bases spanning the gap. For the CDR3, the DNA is TGTGCCAGCAGCTCCGCTCCTCCGGCCTATAATTCACCCCTCCACTTT. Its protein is CASSSAPPAYNSPLHF.

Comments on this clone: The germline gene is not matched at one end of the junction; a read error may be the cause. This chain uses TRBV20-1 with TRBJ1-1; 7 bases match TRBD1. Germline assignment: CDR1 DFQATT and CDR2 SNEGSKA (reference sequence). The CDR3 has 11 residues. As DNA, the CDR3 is TGCAGTCCTCAGCCTTCGGACAGGTGGTACTTT. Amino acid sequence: CSPQPSDRWYF.

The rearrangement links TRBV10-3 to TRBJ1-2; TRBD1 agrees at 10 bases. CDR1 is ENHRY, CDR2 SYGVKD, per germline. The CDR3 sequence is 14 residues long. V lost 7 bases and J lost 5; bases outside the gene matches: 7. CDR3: CAITRDRGGYGYTF. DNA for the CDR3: TGTGCCATCACCCGGGACAGGGGAGGATATGGCTACACCTTC.

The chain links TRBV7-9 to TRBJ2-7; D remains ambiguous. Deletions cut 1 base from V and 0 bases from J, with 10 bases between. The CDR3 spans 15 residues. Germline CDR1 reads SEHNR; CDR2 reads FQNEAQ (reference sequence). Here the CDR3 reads CASSLVGQISYEQYF. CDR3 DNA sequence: TGTGCCAGCAGCTTAGTTGGTCAGATCTCCTACGAGCAGTACTTC.

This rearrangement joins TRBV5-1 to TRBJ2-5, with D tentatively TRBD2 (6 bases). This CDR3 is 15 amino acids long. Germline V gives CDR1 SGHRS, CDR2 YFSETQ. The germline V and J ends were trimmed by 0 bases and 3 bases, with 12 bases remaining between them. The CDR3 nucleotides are TGCGCCAGCAGCTTGGTTAGCGGTTCTGAAGAGACCCAGTACTTC. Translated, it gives CASSLVSGSEETQYF.